Listed below are T cell receptor beta chains from one sample, sequenced in a study of blood T cell repertoires in COVID-19. Method: immunoSEQ multiplex PCR; TCRdb's copy keeps in-frame clones and lacks some. The data contain about 59,000 clones, about 90% of them singletons. The source material was peripheral blood. Every receptor here comes from a man older than 75 in a cohort sampled during active COVID-19. Each CDR3 is given with its conserved first and last residue. A D gene is named only where the DNA matches it firmly. Part of the rows lack a size; the others show once, few, many or a class for expanded clones.

j_call d_call v_call clone_size cdr3_aa cdr3_nt
TRBJ1-5 - TRBV5-6 - CASSRNQPQHF TGTGCCAGCAGCCGTAATCAGCCCCAGCATTTT
TRBJ2-4 TRBD2 TRBV5-1 - CASSPGTSGRAGIQYF TGCGCCAGCAGCCCCGGGACTAGCGGGAGGGCCGGCATTCAGTACTTC
TRBJ2-7 TRBD1 TRBV30 few CAWSLTGGSEYEQYF TGTGCCTGGTCTCTCACAGGGGGCAGTGAGTACGAGCAGTACTTC
TRBJ2-3 TRBD2 TRBV5-4 - CASSFGVLAGSSTDTQYF TGTGCCAGCAGTTTTGGGGTACTAGCGGGGTCAAGCACAGATACGCAGTATTTT
TRBJ1-6 - TRBV11-2 - CASSLALQANSPLHF TGTGCCAGCAGCTTAGCTCTACAGGCTAATTCACCCCTCCACTTT
TRBJ2-1 - TRBV20-1 - CSARKVGEQFF TGCAGTGCTAGGAAGGTCGGGGAGCAGTTCTTC
TRBJ1-2 TRBD1 TRBV12-5 - CASGPRTTGASYGYTF TGTGCTAGTGGTCCTCGGACGACAGGGGCTAGCTATGGCTACACCTTC
TRBJ1-2 - TRBV4-2 - CASSQDATGGSYGYTF TGTGCCAGCAGCCAAGATGCGACAGGTGGAAGCTATGGCTACACCTTC
TRBJ2-1 TRBD1 TRBV18 - CASSRTGNNEQFF TGTGCCAGCTCACGGACAGGGAACAATGAGCAGTTCTTC
TRBJ2-4 - TRBV7-9 - CASSLPSVSNIQYF TGTGCCAGCAGCCTCCCTAGCGTCTCGAACATTCAGTACTTC
TRBJ1-2 TRBD1 TRBV10-3 - CAISETGQGDYGYTF TGTGCCATCAGTGAGACCGGACAGGGGGACTATGGCTACACCTTC
TRBJ1-3 - TRBV19 few CSSAHGVLGNTIYF TGCTCTAGTGCCCACGGAGTTCTCGGAAACACCATATATTTT
TRBJ1-6 - TRBV9 once CASSPSQVNSPLHF TGTGCCAGCAGCCCCTCCCAGGTGAATTCACCCCTCCACTTT
TRBJ1-2 TRBD1 TRBV19 - CASSQGDVVGGYTF TGTGCCAGTAGTCAGGGGGACGTCGTGGGAGGCTACACCTTC
TRBJ2-1 - TRBV19 - CASSRGTVNEQFF TGTGCCAGTAGCCGCGGGACAGTCAATGAGCAGTTCTTC
TRBJ2-1 - TRBV5-1 once CAGSPPRDSHNEQFF TGCGCCGGCAGCCCACCCCGGGACTCTCACAATGAGCAGTTCTTC
TRBJ1-6 - TRBV30 - CAWKGTGYNSPLHF TGTGCCTGGAAAGGTACCGGGTATAATTCACCCCTCCACTTT
TRBJ2-1 TRBD2 TRBV5-3 - CARSVASGGNNEQFF TGTGCCAGAAGCGTCGCTAGCGGGGGGAACAATGAGCAGTTCTTC
TRBJ2-1 TRBD2 TRBV12-5 - CASGLVTSGIDNEQFF TGTGCTAGTGGTTTGGTTACTAGCGGGATTGACAATGAGCAGTTCTTC
TRBJ1-4 - TRBV10-1 - CASSERAEGKLFF TGCGCCAGCAGTGAAAGGGCCGAGGGAAAACTGTTTTTT
TRBJ1-2 - TRBV29-1 - CSVGSYRANSGYTF TGCAGCGTCGGGAGTTATCGGGCGAACTCCGGCTACACCTTC
TRBJ1-1 - TRBV3-1/TRBV3-2 - CASSLRGTTEAFF TGTGCCAGCAGCCTTAGGGGTACGACTGAAGCTTTCTTT
TRBJ1-4 TRBD1 TRBV19 - CASSLTGPGQAGEKLFF TGTGCCAGTAGTCTAACCGGACCGGGACAGGCGGGGGAAAAACTGTTTTTT
TRBJ2-2 - TRBV6-2/TRBV6-3 - CASSYSQGIDLAGELFF TGTGCCAGCAGTTACTCCCAGGGAATAGATTTGGCCGGGGAGCTGTTTTTT
TRBJ1-5 TRBD1 TRBV4-1 - CASSQDGTGKFQPQHF TGCGCCAGCAGCCAAGATGGGACAGGGAAATTCCAGCCCCAGCATTTT
TRBJ2-3 TRBD1 TRBV29-1 - CSVGEWTGGTDTQYF TGCAGCGTTGGAGAATGGACAGGGGGCACAGATACGCAGTATTTT
TRBJ1-3 - TRBV7-4 - CASSFQGTKRNTIYF TGTGCCAGCAGCTTCCAGGGGACTAAAAGAAACACCATATATTTT